Reported below is one T cell receptor (beta chain). This sample stems from a study of blood T cell repertoires in COVID-19. Study details: From the United States, Italy and Spain came samples of acute and convalescent COVID-19. PBMCs, B-cell-depleted T cells, or T cells were the source of the cDNA or gDNA that made up the material.

Source study methods: Amplifying reference gene primers gave estimates of nucleated cell counts. Measured with immunoSEQ multiplex PCR; TCRdb has only the in-frame clones, and not every one. Clonal size and the V and J genes are those of that table, whereas D and trimming came from the DNA. The profile shows a few hundred thousand clones, approximately 80% of them singletons. The ends lost 6 bases at V and 6 bases at J; junction bases unmatched: 10. Germline V gene sequence: CDR1 MDHEN, CDR2 SYDVKM. The CDR3 extends over 16 amino acids. The chain links TRBV28 to TRBJ1-6; 8 nucleotides agree with TRBD1. The receptor was derived from a human donor with acute or convalescent COVID-19. The donor label of this sample is uncertain. The sequenced sample consisted of peripheral blood. The CDR3 region is CASRYRQGWSNSPLHF. CDR3 bases: TGTGCCAGCAGATACCGACAGGGGTGGAGTAATTCACCCCTCCACTTT.